This T cell receptor (beta chain) was identified during a study of cytomegalovirus exposure and HLA in healthy donors. Study outcomes and limitations: DRB1 showed the most TCR associations and HLA-C the fewest in a later analysis, as rates varied by HLA locus.

This PCR relied on a set of 60 Vbeta primers and 13 Jbeta primers. Libraries were prepared by immunoSEQ multiplex PCR; TCRdb keeps only in-frame clonotypes and omits some of them. The sample lists about 120,000 clones; 82% were seen once. This CDR3 has 16 amino acids. The V end lost 2 bases, the J end lost 3 bases, and 11 bases lay between the germline ends. The V gene's germline CDR1 is SGHTA and CDR2 FQGNSA. A word on this clone: Its antigen remains unidentified.

The V gene is TRBV7-2, the J gene TRBJ1-6, with no clear D. The sequencing input was PBMCs. The clonotype was recovered from a woman younger than 35 in good health and CMV-seronegative. Written as DNA, the CDR3 is TGTGCCAGCAGCTTAAAGGCAGCGTTCTATAATTCACCCCTCCACTTT. This codes for CASSLKAAFYNSPLHF.